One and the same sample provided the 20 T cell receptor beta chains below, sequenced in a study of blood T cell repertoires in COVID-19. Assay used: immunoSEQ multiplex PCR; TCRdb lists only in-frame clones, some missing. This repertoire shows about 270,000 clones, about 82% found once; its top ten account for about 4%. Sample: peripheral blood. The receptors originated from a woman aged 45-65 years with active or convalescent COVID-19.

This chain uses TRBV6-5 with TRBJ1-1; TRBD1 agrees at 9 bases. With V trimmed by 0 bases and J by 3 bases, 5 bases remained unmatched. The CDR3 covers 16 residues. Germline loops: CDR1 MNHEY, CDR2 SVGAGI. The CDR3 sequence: CASSYSADRGDTEAFF. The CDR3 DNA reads TGTGCCAGCAGTTACTCCGCGGACAGGGGAGACACTGAAGCTTTCTTT.

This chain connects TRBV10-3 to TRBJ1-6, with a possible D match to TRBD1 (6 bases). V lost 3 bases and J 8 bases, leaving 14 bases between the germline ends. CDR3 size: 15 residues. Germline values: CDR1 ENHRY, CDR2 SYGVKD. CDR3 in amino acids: CAISERAGADSPLHF. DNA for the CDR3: TGTGCCATCAGTGAAAGGGCAGGGGCGGATTCACCCCTCCACTTT.

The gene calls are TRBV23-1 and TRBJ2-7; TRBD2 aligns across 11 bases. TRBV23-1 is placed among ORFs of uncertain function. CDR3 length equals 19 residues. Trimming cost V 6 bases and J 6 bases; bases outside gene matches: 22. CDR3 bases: TGCGCCAGCAGCGACAGGGGGGGCCTTAGCGGGAGGGCCTCTGGCGAGCAGTACTTC. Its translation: CASSDRGGLSGRASGEQYF.

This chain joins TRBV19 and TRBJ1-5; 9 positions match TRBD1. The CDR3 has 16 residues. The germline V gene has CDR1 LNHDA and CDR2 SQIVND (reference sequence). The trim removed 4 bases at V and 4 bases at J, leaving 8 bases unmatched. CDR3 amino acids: CASSTGTGRGNQPQHF. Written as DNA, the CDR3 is TGTGCCAGTAGTACAGGGACAGGGAGAGGAAATCAGCCCCAGCATTTT.

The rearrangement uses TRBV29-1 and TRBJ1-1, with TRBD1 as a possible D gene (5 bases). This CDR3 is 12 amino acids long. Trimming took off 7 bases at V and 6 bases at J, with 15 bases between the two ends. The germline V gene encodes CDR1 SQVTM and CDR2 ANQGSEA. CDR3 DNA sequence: TGCAGCGCTGGCAGGGCGCGGGCTGAAGCTTTCTTT. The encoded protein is CSAGRARAEAFF.

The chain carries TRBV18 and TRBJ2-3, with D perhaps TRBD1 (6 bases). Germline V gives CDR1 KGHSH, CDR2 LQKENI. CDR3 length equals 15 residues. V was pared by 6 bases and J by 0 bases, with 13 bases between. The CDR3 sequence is CASSEAGASTDTQYF. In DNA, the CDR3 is TGTGCCAGCTCCGAAGCAGGGGCAAGCACAGATACGCAGTATTTT.

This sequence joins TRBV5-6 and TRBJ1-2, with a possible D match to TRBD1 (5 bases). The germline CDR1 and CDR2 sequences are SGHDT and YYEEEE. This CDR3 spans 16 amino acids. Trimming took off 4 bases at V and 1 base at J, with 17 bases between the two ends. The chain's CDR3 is CASSQLMGPLNYGYTF. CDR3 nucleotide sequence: TGTGCCAGCAGCCAGCTAATGGGGCCTCTTAACTATGGCTACACCTTC.

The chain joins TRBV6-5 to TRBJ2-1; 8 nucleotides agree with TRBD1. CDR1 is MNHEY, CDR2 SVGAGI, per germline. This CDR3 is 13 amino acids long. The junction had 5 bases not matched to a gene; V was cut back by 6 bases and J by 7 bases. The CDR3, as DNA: TGTGCCAGCAGAAAGACAGGGGTGAATGAGCAGTTCTTC. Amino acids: CASRKTGVNEQFF.

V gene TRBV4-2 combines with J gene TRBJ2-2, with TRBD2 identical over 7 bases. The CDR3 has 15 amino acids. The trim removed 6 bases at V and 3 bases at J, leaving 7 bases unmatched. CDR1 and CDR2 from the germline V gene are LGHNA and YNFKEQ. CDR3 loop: CASRRGSTDTGELFF. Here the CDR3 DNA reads TGTGCCAGCAGGCGCGGGAGTACGGACACCGGGGAGCTGTTTTTT.

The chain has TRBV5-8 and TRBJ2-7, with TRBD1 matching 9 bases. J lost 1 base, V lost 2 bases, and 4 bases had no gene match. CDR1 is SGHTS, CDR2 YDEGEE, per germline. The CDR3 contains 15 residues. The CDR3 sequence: CASSFVGQGSYEQYF. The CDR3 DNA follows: TGTGCCAGCAGCTTCGTGGGACAGGGTTCCTACGAGCAGTACTTC.

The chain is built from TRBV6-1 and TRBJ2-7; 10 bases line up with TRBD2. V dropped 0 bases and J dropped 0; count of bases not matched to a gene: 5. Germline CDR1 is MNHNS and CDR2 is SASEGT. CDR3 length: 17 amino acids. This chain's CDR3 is CASSEALGTSDSYEQYF. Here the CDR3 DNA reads TGTGCCAGCAGTGAAGCGCTAGGGACTAGCGACTCCTACGAGCAGTACTTC.

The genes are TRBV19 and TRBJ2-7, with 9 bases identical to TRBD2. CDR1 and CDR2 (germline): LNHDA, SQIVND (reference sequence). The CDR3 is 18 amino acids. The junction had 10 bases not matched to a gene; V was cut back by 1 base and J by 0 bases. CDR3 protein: CASSIGASGTISSYEQYF. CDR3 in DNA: TGTGCCAGTAGTATAGGAGCTAGCGGGACGATTAGCTCCTACGAGCAGTACTTC.

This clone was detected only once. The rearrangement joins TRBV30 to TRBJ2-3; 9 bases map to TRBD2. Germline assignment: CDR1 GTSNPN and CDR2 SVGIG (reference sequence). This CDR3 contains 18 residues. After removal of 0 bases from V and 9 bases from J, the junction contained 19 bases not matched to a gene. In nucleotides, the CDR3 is TGTGCCTGGAGTGTACCAGCGGGAGGATTCCGGCGAAAGGAGACGCAGTATTTT. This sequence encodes CAWSVPAGGFRRKETQYF.

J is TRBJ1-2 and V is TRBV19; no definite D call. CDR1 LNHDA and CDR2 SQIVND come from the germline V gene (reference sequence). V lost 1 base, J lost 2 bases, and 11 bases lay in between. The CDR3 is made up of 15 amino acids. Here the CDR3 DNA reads TGTGCCAGTAGTATAGGGGGAGGCAACAACTATGGCTACACCTTC. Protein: CASSIGGGNNYGYTF. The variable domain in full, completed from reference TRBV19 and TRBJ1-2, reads DGGITQSPKYLFRKEGQNVTLSCEQNLNHDAMYWYRQDPGQGLRLIYYSQIVNDFQKGDIAEGYSVSREKKESFPLTVTSAQKNPTAFYLCASSIGGGNNYGYTFGSGTRLTVV.

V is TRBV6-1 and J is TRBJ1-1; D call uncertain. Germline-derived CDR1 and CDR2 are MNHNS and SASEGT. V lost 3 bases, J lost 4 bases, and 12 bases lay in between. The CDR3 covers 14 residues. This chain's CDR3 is CASSDPSYSTEAFF. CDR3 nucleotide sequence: TGTGCCAGCAGTGACCCAAGCTACAGCACTGAAGCTTTCTTT.

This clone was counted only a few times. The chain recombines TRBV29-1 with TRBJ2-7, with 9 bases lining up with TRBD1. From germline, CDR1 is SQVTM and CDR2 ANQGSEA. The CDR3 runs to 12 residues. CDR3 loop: CSATGGGGEQYF. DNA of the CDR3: TGCAGTGCCACAGGGGGCGGTGGCGAGCAGTACTTC.

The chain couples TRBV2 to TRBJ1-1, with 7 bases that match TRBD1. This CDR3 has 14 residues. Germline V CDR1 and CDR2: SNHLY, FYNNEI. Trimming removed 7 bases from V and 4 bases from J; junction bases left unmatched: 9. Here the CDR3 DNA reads TGTGCCAGCACCCAGAGACAGGGAGGCACTGAAGCTTTCTTT. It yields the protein CASTQRQGGTEAFF. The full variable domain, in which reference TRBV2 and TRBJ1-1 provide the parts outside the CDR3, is EPEVTQTPSHQVTQMGQEVILRCVPISNHLYFYWYRQILGQKVEFLVSFYNNEISEKSEIFDDQFSVERPDGSNFTLKIRSTKLEDSAMYFCASTQRQGGTEAFFGQGTRLTVV.

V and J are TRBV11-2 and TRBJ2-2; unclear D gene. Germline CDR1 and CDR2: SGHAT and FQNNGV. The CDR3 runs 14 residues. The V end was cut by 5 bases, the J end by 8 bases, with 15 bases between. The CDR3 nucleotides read TGTGCCAGCAGCGGAGACTCCCTTTTTGGGGAGCTGTTTTTT. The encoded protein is CASSGDSLFGELFF.

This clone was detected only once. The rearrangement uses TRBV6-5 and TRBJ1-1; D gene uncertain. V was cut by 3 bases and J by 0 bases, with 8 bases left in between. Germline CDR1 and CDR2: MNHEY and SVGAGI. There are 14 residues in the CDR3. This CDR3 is CASSYGLLNTEAFF. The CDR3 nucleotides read TGTGCCAGCAGTTATGGACTCCTGAACACTGAAGCTTTCTTT.

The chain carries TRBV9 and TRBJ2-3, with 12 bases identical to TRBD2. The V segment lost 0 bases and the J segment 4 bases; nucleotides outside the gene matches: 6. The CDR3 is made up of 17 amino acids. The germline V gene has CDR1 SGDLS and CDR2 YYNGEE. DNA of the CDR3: TGTGCCAGCAGCGTAGTGGCTAGCGGGAGGGCCCCAGATACGCAGTATTTT. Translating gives CASSVVASGRAPDTQYF.